These 23 T cell receptor beta chains share one sample of origin, sequenced in a study of blood T cell repertoires in COVID-19. The protocol was immunoSEQ multiplex PCR, while the TCRdb copy is restricted to in-frame clones and leaves out a portion. The sample has 200,000 to 250,000 clones; approximately 83% are singletons. Sequenced input: peripheral blood. The receptor set was obtained from a woman aged 60-75 years with acute or convalescent COVID-19.

V is TRBV4-2 and J is TRBJ1-1, with no clear D. CDR3 size: 14 residues. Trimming removed 4 bases from V and 1 base from J, with 10 bases in between. CDR1 and CDR2 from the germline V gene are LGHNA and YNFKEQ. The CDR3 here is CASSPWAGNTEAFF. The CDR3 DNA reads TGTGCCAGCAGCCCTTGGGCGGGGAACACTGAAGCTTTCTTT.

V is TRBV30 and J is TRBJ1-1, with 8 bases fitting TRBD1. Germline lookup yields CDR1 GTSNPN and CDR2 SVGIG (reference sequence). The CDR3 is 14 amino acids. Trimming removed 3 bases from V and 4 bases from J; junction bases left unmatched: 7. The CDR3 nucleotides read TGTGCCTGGAGATATCAGGGGGCCGGCACTGAAGCTTTCTTT. As protein: CAWRYQGAGTEAFF.

The chain carries TRBV6-5 and TRBJ1-2, with 9 bases fitting TRBD1. The CDR3 consists of 15 residues. Germline trimming cut 4 bases from V and 3 bases from J; bases unmatched to any gene: 6. Germline CDR1 is MNHEY and CDR2 is SVGAGI. CDR3 nucleotide sequence: TGTGCCAGCAGTTCCACAGGGGGCAATCACTATGGCTACACCTTC. Protein product: CASSSTGGNHYGYTF.

This clone was detected only a few times. The chain recombines TRBV9 with TRBJ1-3; D may be TRBD1 (5 bases). Germline CDR1 reads SGDLS; CDR2 reads YYNGEE. Trimming took off 4 bases at V and 0 bases at J, with 17 bases between the two ends. The length of the CDR3 is 17 residues. The CDR3 loop is CASSLTFGGYSGNTIYF. In DNA form, the CDR3 reads TGTGCCAGCAGCCTAACATTCGGGGGATACTCTGGAAACACCATATATTTT.

This clone is a singleton in its sample. The CDR3 here is CASSHSGANVLTF. CDR3 nucleotide sequence: TGCGCCAGCAGCCATTCAGGGGCCAACGTCCTGACTTTC. The chain employs TRBV4-1 and TRBJ2-6; D is uncertain. Germline V gives CDR1 MGHRA, CDR2 YSYEKL. The V gene lost 3 bases and the J gene lost 4 bases, with 4 bases spanning the gap. The CDR3 extends over 13 amino acids.

V and J are TRBV2 and TRBJ2-6; tentatively, D is TRBD1 (5 bases). V shed 10 bases and J shed 2 bases, with 9 bases lying between them. CDR3 size: 13 residues. In germline, CDR1 is SNHLY, CDR2 FYNNEI. CDR3 bases: TGTGCCACCCGACAGACTGGGGCCAACGTCCTGACTTTC. Its protein product is CATRQTGANVLTF.

Only one count was recorded for this clone. V gene TRBV6-2 or TRBV6-3 combines with J gene TRBJ1-2; TRBD1 is a possible D gene (6 bases). CDR3 length: 15 residues. V shed 2 bases and J shed 2 bases, with 12 bases lying between them. Germline assignment: CDR1 MNHEY and CDR2 SVGEGT. The CDR3 nucleotides are TGTGCCAGCAGTTACCAAGGACAGCAAAACTATGGCTACACCTTC. Its protein is CASSYQGQQNYGYTF.

The CDR3 loop is CASTLGLVGNQPQHF. The DNA for the CDR3 is TGTGCCAGTACCCTCGGACTGGTTGGCAATCAGCCCCAGCATTTT. This rearrangement joins TRBV19 to TRBJ1-5; D is uncertain. Per the germline V gene, CDR1 is LNHDA and CDR2 is SQIVND (reference sequence). The CDR3 sequence is 15 residues long. V lost 7 bases and J lost 2, with 15 bases in between.

The sample holds a few counts of this clone. This chain links TRBV7-9 with TRBJ1-1, with D tentatively TRBD1 (6 bases). Trimming stripped 2 bases from V and 4 bases from J, with 8 bases between. CDR3 length: 13 residues. Per germline, CDR1 SEHNR and CDR2 FQNEAQ (reference sequence). CDR3 DNA sequence: TGTGCCAGCAGCTTACAGGGGCTCACTGAAGCTTTCTTT. Translating gives CASSLQGLTEAFF.

The chain couples TRBV6-5 to TRBJ1-2, with 7 positions matching TRBD1. The V gene end was trimmed by 8 bases and the J gene end by 4 bases; junction bases not matched to a gene: 4. The CDR3 sequence is 12 residues long. Germline lookup yields CDR1 MNHEY and CDR2 SVGAGI. The CDR3 region has the DNA TGTGCCAGCCGGGACAGCCTCTATGGCTACACCTTC. Translated, it gives CASRDSLYGYTF.

The chain recombines TRBV5-5 with TRBJ1-3; 7 bases fit TRBD1. After removal of 6 bases from V and 4 bases from J, the junction contained 7 bases not matched to a gene. The germline CDR1 and CDR2 sequences are SGHKS and YYEKEE (reference sequence). CDR3 length: 14 residues. The CDR3 loop is CASTRGQEGNTIYF. The CDR3 coding sequence is TGTGCCAGCACCCGAGGACAGGAAGGAAACACCATATATTTT.

This sequence joins TRBV5-1 and TRBJ1-4; 7 bases are a match to TRBD1. The germline V gene encodes CDR1 SGHRS and CDR2 YFSETQ. This CDR3 is built from 15 residues. The trim removed 5 bases at V and 3 bases at J, leaving 7 bases unmatched. This CDR3 is CASRGRQGPNEKLFF. CDR3 DNA: TGCGCCAGCAGAGGTCGACAGGGCCCTAATGAAAAACTGTTTTTT.

This clone turned up a few times. CDR3 amino acids: CATDRVSGELFF. CDR3 coding DNA: TGTGCCACCGACAGGGTTTCCGGGGAGCTGTTTTTT. The V and J genes are TRBV6-5 and TRBJ2-2; 7 bases align to TRBD1. The CDR3 spans 12 residues. The germline V gene has CDR1 MNHEY and CDR2 SVGAGI. The V and J ends lost 10 bases and 6 bases, in that order; junction bases with no gene match: 5.

The chain employs TRBV2 and TRBJ1-2; tentatively, D is TRBD1 (5 bases). V gave up 4 bases and J gave up 0 bases, with 12 bases separating them. The CDR3 loop spans 15 amino acids. Looked up from germline, CDR1 is SNHLY and CDR2 is FYNNEI. In DNA, the CDR3 is TGTGCCAGCAGTGTTATGGGGGGAACTAACTATGGCTACACCTTC. This encodes CASSVMGGTNYGYTF.

Notes on this clone: Other DNA sequences in this sample translate to the same CDR3. This chain links TRBV7-9 with TRBJ1-1; D is perhaps TRBD1 (5 bases). The V end lost 5 bases, the J end lost 6 bases, and 16 bases lay between the germline ends. The V gene's germline CDR1 is SEHNR and CDR2 FQNEAQ (reference sequence). The CDR3 is 14 amino acids. The CDR3 here is CASSPAGGAAEAFF. DNA of the CDR3: TGTGCCAGCAGCCCTGCCGGAGGGGCCGCTGAAGCTTTCTTT. The whole variable domain, remainder taken from reference TRBV7-9 and TRBJ1-1, is DTGVSQNPRHKITKRGQNVTFRCDPISEHNRLYWYRQTLGQGPEFLTYFQNEAQLEKSRLLSDRFSAERPKGSFSTLEIQRTEQGDSAMYLCASSPAGGAAEAFFGQGTRLTVV.

This chain links TRBV18 with TRBJ1-1; 7 bases fit TRBD1. Germline assignment: CDR1 KGHSH and CDR2 LQKENI. Trimming cost V 5 bases and J 3 bases; bases outside gene matches: 3. This CDR3 has 13 amino acids. CDR3 nucleotides: TGTGCCAGCTCAGGGGACAGACACACTGAAGCTTTCTTT. As protein: CASSGDRHTEAFF.

This sequence joins TRBV7-3 and TRBJ2-1, with 11 bases identical to TRBD2. From germline, CDR1 is SGHTA and CDR2 FQGTGA. CDR3 length equals 17 residues. With 2 bases clipped from V and 5 bases from J, the junction kept 8 bases outside the gene matches. CDR3 amino acids: CASSLFPVLAGDNEQFF. The CDR3 coding sequence is TGTGCCAGCAGCTTATTTCCCGTACTAGCGGGGGACAATGAGCAGTTCTTC.

This clone appeared once. Here the CDR3 DNA reads TGTGCCACCAGCAGAGTAACAGGGGAAGAGACCCAGTACTTC. Translating it yields CATSRVTGEETQYF. The chain carries TRBV15 and TRBJ2-5; 7 bases match TRBD1. Germline V CDR1 and CDR2: LNHNV, YYDKDF (reference sequence). After removal of 1 base from V and 3 bases from J, the junction contained 2 bases not matched to a gene. The length of the CDR3 is 14 residues. Filled out from reference TRBV15 and TRBJ2-5, the complete variable domain reads DAMVIQNPRYQVTQFGKPVTLSCSQTLNHNVMYWYQQKSSQAPKLLFHYYDKDFNNEADTPDNFQSRRPNTSFCFLDIRSPGLGDTAMYLCATSRVTGEETQYFGPGTRLLVL.

The V gene is TRBV29-1, the J gene TRBJ1-3; D is uncertain. Germline V gives CDR1 SQVTM, CDR2 ANQGSEA. Trimming left V 6 bases short and J 8 bases short, with 14 bases between. CDR3 length: 12 amino acids. CDR3 DNA sequence: TGCAGCGTAAAAGGTGTCGGGGACACCATATATTTT. Residues: CSVKGVGDTIYF.

This clone appeared a single time. CDR3 DNA: TGTGCCAGCAGCCGTAGCAGCTCCTACAATGAGCAGTTCTTC. This sequence encodes CASSRSSSYNEQFF. This chain joins TRBV7-9 and TRBJ2-1; D unresolved. Germline CDR1 SEHNR, CDR2 FQNEAQ (reference sequence). The CDR3 length is 14 residues. V was pared by 5 bases and J by 0 bases, with 8 bases between.

V is TRBV18 and J is TRBJ2-2, with TRBD1 as a possible D gene (5 bases). This CDR3 spans 14 amino acids. Trimming stripped 11 bases from V and 0 bases from J, with 13 bases between. CDR1 and CDR2 (germline): KGHSH, LQKENI. CDR3 bases: TGTGCCGCCGTGGGGCAGACGAACACCGGGGAGCTGTTTTTT. Translating it yields CAAVGQTNTGELFF.

The gene calls are TRBV7-2 and TRBJ1-5; possible D gene TRBD1, 5 bases. CDR3 length: 15 residues. The V end lost 5 bases, the J end lost 1 base, and 12 bases lay between the germline ends. Germline loops: CDR1 SGHTA, CDR2 FQGNSA. The DNA for the CDR3 is TGTGCCAGCAGCCCCTCGGGGGAGAGCAATCAGCCCCAGCATTTT. Translating gives CASSPSGESNQPQHF.

The chain recombines TRBV29-1 with TRBJ2-7, with D possibly matching TRBD1 (6 bases). The CDR3 is made up of 15 amino acids. V was trimmed by 5 bases and J by 0 bases, leaving 17 bases between them. Germline V lookup: CDR1 SQVTM, CDR2 ANQGSEA. The CDR3 loop reads CSVSHGTLDSYEQYF. The CDR3 coding sequence is TGCAGCGTTTCTCACGGGACATTAGACTCCTACGAGCAGTACTTC.